This T cell receptor (beta chain) was recovered during a study of identical twins. Whole-study findings and limits: Researchers reported weaker excess twin sharing in beta out-of-frame sequences.

A template switching step contributed a universal primer site, while unique molecular identifiers were present in the cDNA. TCRdb called the 5' RACE reads again in MiXCR, with one record for every CDR3 protein. The sample has some 590,000 distinct CDR3 sequences, 9.6% seen once. This clonotype was recorded at least ten times. Its antigen is as yet unknown. No donor was unhealthy or non-Caucasian. These sequences were also reported in another study, on yellow fever vaccine responses in identical twins.

The sample taken for sequencing was PBMCs. The clonotype originates from a woman aged 18-29 years in good health.

In DNA form, the CDR3 reads TGCAGCGGCGGCGGCCCCCAAGAGACCCAGTACTTC. Residues: CSGGGPQETQYF. This chain joins TRBV29-1 and TRBJ2-5; no reliable D call. V lost 7 bases and J 1 base, leaving 10 bases between the germline ends. The CDR3 contains 12 residues. Germline loops: CDR1 SQVTM, CDR2 ANQGSEA.